These 18 T cell receptor beta chains originate from one sample sequenced in a study of CXCR3-negative and CXCR3-positive naive CD8 T cells (dated by TCRdb to about 2019). For these receptors, no antigen is known. Study-level results and caveats: Compared with CXCR3-negative naive cells, CXCR3-positive naive cells had TRB CDR3s with higher hydrophobicity (lower Kidera factor 4), lower energy, and higher strength and volume indices.

The sequencer was a NextSeq 550. The Human TCR Profiling Kit (MiLaboratory) was used to prepare UMI-labeled 5' RACE TRB cDNA libraries. Reads reprocessed by TCRdb are summarized as one entry per CDR3 protein sequence, and DNA is absent. The sample's table lists a count of around 140,000 distinct CDR3 sequences. Around 0.41% of the sample is taken by the ten largest. The material sequenced was naive CXCR3+ CD8+ T cells from blood. This specimen's cell subset or site label, per the study, means: CD45RO-CCR7+CD27+CD95- naive CD8+ T cells expressing CXCR3 (TNR3+). All receptors derive from a human donor in good health. Some clones in this sample may be carry-over from other donors' samples.

CDR3 sequence reads: CSARAPQGDNSPLHF. V usage is TRBV20-1 and J usage is TRBJ1-6; TCRdb's assignment of TRBD1 cannot be checked, as there is no DNA. The germline V gene has CDR1 DFQATT and CDR2 SNEGSKA (reference sequence). CDR3 length equals 15 residues.

The V call is TRBV13, the J call TRBJ2-1; TCRdb's D gene call, TRBD1, goes unchecked for lack of DNA. Germline CDR1 reads PRHDT; CDR2 reads FYEKMQ (reference sequence). The CDR3 has 12 residues. CDR3 sequence reads: CASRPRGNEQFF. The entire variable domain, with the rest obtained from reference TRBV13 and TRBJ2-1, is as follows: AAGVIQSPRHLIKEKRETATLKCYPIPRHDTVYWYQQGPGQDPQFLISFYEKMQSDKGSIPDRFSAQQFSDYHSELNMSSLELGDSALYFCASRPRGNEQFFGPGTRLTVL.

The CDR3 sequence is CASSFPGEQFF. V usage is TRBV7-9 and J usage is TRBJ2-1; TCRdb outputs TRBD1, but without DNA this stays unchecked. Germline V gene sequence: CDR1 SEHNR, CDR2 FQNEAQ (reference sequence). The CDR3 sequence is 11 residues long.

The genes are TRBV5-1 and TRBJ1-1. The CDR3 contains 13 residues. CDR1 is SGHRS and CDR2 is YFSETQ in the germline V gene. Here the CDR3 reads CASRPYLSTEAFF.

The chain combines TRBV7-6 with TRBJ2-1; TCRdb's D gene call, TRBD2, goes unchecked for lack of DNA. This CDR3 region has 16 residues. From germline, CDR1 is SGHVS and CDR2 FNYEAQ. The CDR3: CASSLGGSGRADEQFF.

This chain links TRBV7-9 with TRBJ2-5; the D call of TRBD2 rests on TCRdb alone, since no DNA is present to check it. The CDR3 has 15 amino acids. Germline loops: CDR1 SEHNR, CDR2 FQNEAQ (reference sequence). The CDR3 spells CASSLWTSGGETQYF. Filled out from reference TRBV7-9 and TRBJ2-5, the complete variable domain reads DTGVSQNPRHKITKRGQNVTFRCDPISEHNRLYWYRQTLGQGPEFLTYFQNEAQLEKSRLLSDRFSAERPKGSFSTLEIQRTEQGDSAMYLCASSLWTSGGETQYFGPGTRLLVL.

This chain links TRBV28 with TRBJ2-7; TCRdb designates TRBD2, a call that cannot be tested without DNA. CDR3 length equals 14 residues. Germline V gene data show CDR1 as MDHEN and CDR2 as SYDVKM. The CDR3 reads CASSFRALSYEQYF.

The chain has TRBV19 and TRBJ2-1; TCRdb proposes TRBD1, but this gene call is untestable without DNA. The germline CDR1 and CDR2 sequences are LNHDA and SQIVND (reference sequence). This CDR3 region has 14 residues. The CDR3 loop reads CASNYGRGYNEQFF.

The chain carries TRBV28 and TRBJ2-1; absent DNA, TCRdb's TRBD2 call cannot be checked. The CDR3 loop spans 14 amino acids. Germline V CDR1 and CDR2: MDHEN, SYDVKM. The CDR3 sequence is CATRTSGGVNEQFF. The variable domain in full, with the rest retrieved from reference TRBV28 and TRBJ2-1, is DVKVTQSSRYLVKRTGEKVFLECVQDMDHENMFWYRQDPGLGLRLIYFSYDVKMKEKGDIPEGYSVSREKKERFSLILESASTNQTSMYLCATRTSGGVNEQFFGPGTRLTVL.

This chain links TRBV12-3 or TRBV12-4 with TRBJ1-2; TCRdb's D call, TRBD1, is unchecked because there is no DNA. CDR3 length: 12 residues. The CDR3 is CASSYGGLGYTF.

The rearrangement uses TRBV5-8 and TRBJ1-1; TCRdb proposes TRBD1, but this gene call is untestable without DNA. Germline V gene lookup returns CDR1 SGHTS and CDR2 YDEGEE. The CDR3 contains 16 residues. CDR3 residues: CASSFAGVHMNTEAFF.

The rearrangement joins TRBV28 to TRBJ2-5; the D call of TRBD1 rests on TCRdb alone, since no DNA is present to check it. Germline-derived CDR1 and CDR2 are MDHEN and SYDVKM. This CDR3 contains 17 residues. The CDR3 sequence is CASSLLTPSGRGVTQYF.

The CDR3 spells CASSRTAAYEQYF. The chain uses TRBV7-9 and TRBJ2-7; the TCRdb D gene call, TRBD2, has no DNA to confirm it. CDR3 length equals 13 residues. Germline V gene sequence: CDR1 SEHNR, CDR2 FQNEAQ (reference sequence).

The V gene is TRBV7-6, the J gene TRBJ2-4; TCRdb's D gene call, TRBD1, goes unchecked for lack of DNA. The CDR3 length is 17 residues. CDR1 SGHVS and CDR2 FNYEAQ come from the germline V gene. The CDR3 loop is CASSLVSFTGPQNIQYF.

The chain is built from TRBV5-1 and TRBJ1-1. CDR3 length: 12 amino acids. Germline lookup yields CDR1 SGHRS and CDR2 YFSETQ. The CDR3 sequence: CASSVRDTEAFF.

The V and J genes are TRBV5-1 and TRBJ2-7. The germline V gene has CDR1 SGHRS and CDR2 YFSETQ. The CDR3 has 15 residues. The CDR3 here is CASSPVSGSSYEQYF.

V and J are TRBV7-9 and TRBJ1-2. The CDR3 loop spans 13 amino acids. Germline V gives CDR1 SEHNR, CDR2 FQNEAQ (reference sequence). CDR3 protein: CASSLSTNYGYTF. The entire variable domain, with the rest obtained from reference TRBV7-9 and TRBJ1-2, is as follows: DTGVSQNPRHKITKRGQNVTFRCDPISEHNRLYWYRQTLGQGPEFLTYFQNEAQLEKSRLLSDRFSAERPKGSFSTLEIQRTEQGDSAMYLCASSLSTNYGYTFGSGTRLTVV.

The genes are TRBV9 and TRBJ2-7; the TCRdb call, TRBD2, lacks DNA for checking. The CDR3 consists of 13 residues. CDR1 SGDLS and CDR2 YYNGEE come from the germline V gene. The CDR3 loop is CASSSGTSGEQYF.